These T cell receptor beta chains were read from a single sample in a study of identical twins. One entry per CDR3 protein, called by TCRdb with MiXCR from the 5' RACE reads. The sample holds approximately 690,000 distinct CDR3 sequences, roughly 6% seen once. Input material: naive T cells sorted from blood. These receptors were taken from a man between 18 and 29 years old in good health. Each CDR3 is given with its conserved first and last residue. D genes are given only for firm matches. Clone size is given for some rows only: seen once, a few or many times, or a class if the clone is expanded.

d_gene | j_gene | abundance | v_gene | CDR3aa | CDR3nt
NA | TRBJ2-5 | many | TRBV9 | CASSVARVPETQYF | TGTGCCAGCAGCGTAGCGCGGGTGCCCGAGACCCAGTACTTC
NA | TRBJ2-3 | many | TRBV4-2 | CASSQEQTDTQYF | TGTGCCAGCAGCCAAGAACAGACAGATACGCAGTATTTT
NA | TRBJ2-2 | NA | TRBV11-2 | CASSSPDRLGGELFF | TGTGCCAGCAGCTCCCCGGACAGACTAGGGGGGGAGCTGTTTTTT
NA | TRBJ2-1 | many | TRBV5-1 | CASSGGTYNEQFF | TGTGCCAGTAGTGGGGGGACCTACAATGAGCAGTTCTTC
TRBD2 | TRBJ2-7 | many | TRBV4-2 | CASSQDFATSGDEQYF | TGTGCCAGCAGCCAAGATTTCGCGACTAGCGGGGACGAGCAGTACTTC
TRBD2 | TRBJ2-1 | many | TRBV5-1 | CASSLRTSNEQFF | TGCGCCAGCAGCTTGAGGACTAGCAATGAGCAGTTCTTC
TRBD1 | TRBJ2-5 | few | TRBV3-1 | CASSQDPGQQETQYF | TGTGCCAGCAGCCAAGATCCGGGACAGCAAGAGACCCAGTACTTC
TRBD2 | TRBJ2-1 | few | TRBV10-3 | CAISESLADYNEQFF | TGTGCCATCAGTGAATCACTAGCGGACTATAATGAGCAGTTCTTC
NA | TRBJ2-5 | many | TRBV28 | CASSVSTGWLETQYF | TGTGCCAGCAGTGTCTCGACTGGATGGCTAGAGACCCAGTACTTC
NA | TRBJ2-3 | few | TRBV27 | CASSFLAGQGTDTQYF | TGTGCCAGCAGTTTCCTGGCGGGACAAGGCACAGATACGCAGTATTTT
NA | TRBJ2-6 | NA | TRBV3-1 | CASSRSRGEAGANVLTF | TGTGCCAGCAGCCGTTCGCGGGGCGAGGCCGGGGCCAACGTCCTGACTTTC
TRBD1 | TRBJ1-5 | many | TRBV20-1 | CSATTGTGFNQPQHF | TGCAGTGCCACTACCGGGACAGGGTTCAATCAGCCCCAGCATTTT
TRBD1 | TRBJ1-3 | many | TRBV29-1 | CSVELRGHSADAIYF | TGCAGCGTTGAGCTAAGGGGGCACTCCGCCGACGCCATATATTTT
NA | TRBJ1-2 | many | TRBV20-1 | CSAGPANYGYTF | TGCAGTGCAGGCCCAGCTAACTATGGCTACACCTTC